One and the same sample provided the 10 T cell receptor beta chains below, sequenced in a study of T cell changes during pregnancy in multiple sclerosis. TCRdb keeps only in-frame clones here, not all; method: immunoSEQ multiplex PCR. Here the sample spans around 100,000 clones, about nine tenths being singletons. The sequences come from peripheral blood, collected after pregnancy. The receptors come from a female donor with multiple sclerosis, enrolled in a pregnancy study.

This chain joins TRBV5-6 and TRBJ1-2; no firm D call. In germline, CDR1 is SGHDT, CDR2 YYEEEE. CDR3 length: 14 residues. Trimming cost V 0 bases and J 2 bases, with 8 bases left between them. CDR3 sequence (DNA): TGTGCCAGCAGCTTGGTAGTCACCAACTATGGCTACACCTTC. It codes for CASSLVVTNYGYTF. Full variable domain (missing parts from reference TRBV5-6 and TRBJ1-2): DAGVTQSPTHLIKTRGQQVTLRCSPKSGHDTVSWYQQALGQGPQFIFQYYEEEERQRGNFPDRFSGHQFPNYSSELNVNALLLGDSALYLCASSLVVTNYGYTFGSGTRLTVV.

The chain has TRBV4-1 and TRBJ2-7; D remains ambiguous. V lost 0 bases to trimming and J lost 3 bases, with 12 bases between them. The CDR3 length is 15 residues. CDR1 is MGHRA, CDR2 YSYEKL, per germline. This CDR3 is CASSQEGHPNYEQYF. Written as DNA, the CDR3 is TGCGCCAGCAGCCAAGAGGGCCATCCAAACTACGAGCAGTACTTC.

The table lists this clone with many counts. This chain joins TRBV6-4 and TRBJ2-3; 9 nucleotides line up with TRBD1. J gave up 8 bases and V 0 bases, and 9 bases lay outside the gene matches. The CDR3 consists of 16 residues. Germline V CDR1 and CDR2: MRHNA, SNTAGT. The CDR3 region has the DNA TGTGCCAGCAGTGACTCGGGAGGGACAGGGATTAGTACGCAGTATTTT. This encodes CASSDSGGTGISTQYF.

This clone has more than one count but fewer than ten. This chain links TRBV14 with TRBJ1-6, with 7 bases lining up with TRBD1. Trimming at V came to 2 bases and at J to 9 bases, leaving 7 bases not matched to a gene. The CDR3 loop spans 15 amino acids. Germline CDR1 SGHDN, CDR2 FVKESK. This chain's CDR3 is CASSQLTGWSSPLHF. DNA for the CDR3: TGTGCCAGCAGCCAACTGACAGGGTGGAGTTCACCCCTCCACTTT.

The CDR3 DNA reads as TGTGCCAGCAGTTTATCCCGGGGGGGACCTAACTATGGCTACACCTTC. It is translated as CASSLSRGGPNYGYTF. J is TRBJ1-2 and V is TRBV27; TRBD1 is a possible D gene (5 bases). Trimming pared 0 bases from V and 0 bases from J, leaving 11 bases between. Germline V gene data show CDR1 as MNHEY and CDR2 as SMNVEV (reference sequence). The CDR3 extends over 16 amino acids.

This clone was seen a handful of times. The chain is built from TRBV7-9 and TRBJ1-2, with 9 bases identical to TRBD1. Germline V lookup: CDR1 SEHNR, CDR2 FQNEAQ (reference sequence). This CDR3 contains 16 residues. With V trimmed by 1 base and J by 3 bases, 6 bases remained unmatched. The CDR3 region has the DNA TGTGCCAGCAGCTTAGGGGACAGGGCTATTGACTATGGCTACACCTTC. Translated: CASSLGDRAIDYGYTF.

The chain has TRBV7-8 and TRBJ2-7, with no clear D. Trimming took off 2 bases at V and 3 bases at J, with 17 bases between the two ends. The CDR3 contains 16 residues. Germline V CDR1 and CDR2: SGHVS, FQNEAQ. In nucleotides, the CDR3 is TGTGCCAGCAGCTTAAAAGACATCTTCCTGGGCTACGAGCAGTACTTC. Translated: CASSLKDIFLGYEQYF.

The V and J genes are TRBV15 and TRBJ1-6; D remains unclear. CDR3 length: 13 residues. The V gene's germline CDR1 is LNHNV and CDR2 YYDKDF (reference sequence). Trimming removed 1 base from V and 9 bases from J, with 7 bases in between. In DNA, the CDR3 is TGTGCCACCAGCAGAGGACGGGTTTCACCCCTCCACTTT. This translates into CATSRGRVSPLHF. Complete variable domain (other parts from reference TRBV15 and TRBJ1-6): DAMVIQNPRYQVTQFGKPVTLSCSQTLNHNVMYWYQQKSSQAPKLLFHYYDKDFNNEADTPDNFQSRRPNTSFCFLDIRSPGLGDTAMYLCATSRGRVSPLHFGNGTRLTVT.

V gene TRBV6-1 combines with J gene TRBJ2-2; no clear D gene. V was shortened by 6 bases and J by 7 bases, with 15 bases between the two germline ends. This CDR3 has 14 residues. Germline CDR1 is MNHNS and CDR2 is SASEGT. Here the CDR3 reads CASRLMFSGGELFF. The CDR3, as DNA: TGTGCCAGCAGGCTCATGTTTTCAGGCGGGGAGCTGTTTTTT.

Written as DNA, the CDR3 is TGCGCCAGCAGTGAGTCGGCCGACCCCGGGAGGAATCAGCCCCAGCATTTT. Amino acid sequence: CASSESADPGRNQPQHF. This chain uses TRBV10-1 with TRBJ1-5; D is unresolved. CDR1 WNHNN and CDR2 SYGVQD come from the germline V gene (reference sequence). This CDR3 comprises 17 residues. V was cut by 0 bases and J by 4 bases, with 16 bases left in between.